This is a list of T cell receptor beta chains from one sample in a study of CD8 T cells in ankylosing spondylitis. TCRdb passed the 5' RACE reads through MiXCR, listing each CDR3 protein once. The repertoire consists of under 250,000 distinct CDR3 sequences, with roughly 24% occurring once and the leading ten covering more than 6.5%. The sequencing input was blood, either unsorted or a sorted T cell fraction (not recorded which). The receptor source for this set is a male donor with ankylosing spondylitis or in good health (not recorded which). Each CDR3 is given with its conserved first and last residue. The D gene is left open where the match is weak. The size entry is marked missing in some rows and otherwise reads once, few, many or a size class.

J gene: TRBJ2-5
clone size: NA
V gene: TRBV12-3/TRBV12-4
D gene: NA
CDR3 protein: CASRRAGGRETQYF
CDR3 DNA: TGTGCCAGCAGGAGAGCAGGGGGGAGAGAGACCCAGTACTTC

J gene: TRBJ2-7
clone size: many
V gene: TRBV27
D gene: NA
CDR3 protein: CASSPSPGVSSEQYF
CDR3 DNA: TGTGCCAGCAGTCCCAGCCCAGGGGTGTCATCCGAGCAGTACTTC

J gene: TRBJ1-5
clone size: few
V gene: TRBV11-2
D gene: NA
CDR3 protein: CASSQLGVGQPQHF
CDR3 DNA: TGTGCCAGCAGCCAATTGGGGGTTGGTCAGCCCCAGCATTTT

J gene: TRBJ2-7
clone size: many
V gene: TRBV3-1
D gene: NA
CDR3 protein: CASSQGRASYEQYF
CDR3 DNA: TGTGCCAGCAGCCAAGGGCGCGCCTCCTACGAGCAGTACTTC

J gene: TRBJ2-1
clone size: many
V gene: TRBV20-1
D gene: NA
CDR3 protein: CSARSQGNEQFF
CDR3 DNA: TGCAGTGCTAGATCGCAGGGTAATGAGCAGTTCTTC

J gene: TRBJ2-3
clone size: NA
V gene: TRBV7-3
D gene: TRBD1
CDR3 protein: CASSFQPQGSSTDTQYF
CDR3 DNA: TGTGCCAGCAGCTTTCAACCACAGGGGTCTAGCACAGATACGCAGTATTTT

J gene: TRBJ2-7
clone size: few
V gene: TRBV7-2
D gene: NA
CDR3 protein: CASSPLAYEQYF
CDR3 DNA: TGTGCCAGCAGCCCTCTAGCGTACGAGCAGTACTTC

J gene: TRBJ2-4
clone size: many
V gene: TRBV20-1
D gene: NA
CDR3 protein: CSATEGVSPGNIQYF
CDR3 DNA: TGCAGTGCTACCGAGGGGGTATCTCCGGGAAACATTCAGTACTTC

J gene: TRBJ2-2
clone size: NA
V gene: TRBV20-1
D gene: NA
CDR3 protein: CSALTGMGLNTGELFF
CDR3 DNA: TGCAGTGCTTTGACAGGGATGGGACTGAACACCGGGGAGCTGTTTTTT

J gene: TRBJ2-1
clone size: many
V gene: TRBV27
D gene: TRBD2
CDR3 protein: CASSAGTSYNEQFF
CDR3 DNA: TGTGCCAGCAGTGCCGGGACTAGCTACAATGAGCAGTTCTTC

J gene: TRBJ2-7
clone size: many
V gene: TRBV7-9
D gene: NA
CDR3 protein: CASSRNKQGGEQYF
CDR3 DNA: TGTGCCAGCAGCAGGAACAAACAGGGCGGAGAGCAGTACTTC

J gene: TRBJ2-3
clone size: few
V gene: TRBV5-1
D gene: NA
CDR3 protein: CASSSEGTTDTQYF
CDR3 DNA: TGCGCCAGCAGCTCGGAGGGGACCACAGATACGCAGTATTTT

J gene: TRBJ2-2
clone size: NA
V gene: TRBV20-1
D gene: NA
CDR3 protein: CSASYGMRTGELFF
CDR3 DNA: TGCAGTGCTAGCTACGGGATGAGGACCGGGGAGCTGTTTTTT

J gene: TRBJ2-1
clone size: many
V gene: TRBV2
D gene: TRBD2
CDR3 protein: CASVEGGLAYNEQFF
CDR3 DNA: TGTGCCAGCGTGGAGGGAGGGCTAGCCTACAATGAGCAGTTCTTC

J gene: TRBJ1-6
clone size: NA
V gene: TRBV4-2
D gene: TRBD1
CDR3 protein: CASSPRGQGDSPLHF
CDR3 DNA: TGTGCCAGCAGCCCCCGCGGACAGGGTGATTCACCCCTCCACTTT

J gene: TRBJ2-2
clone size: NA
V gene: TRBV7-2
D gene: NA
CDR3 protein: CASSLIAANTGELFF
CDR3 DNA: TGTGCCAGCAGCTTGATTGCGGCGAACACCGGGGAGCTGTTTTTT

J gene: TRBJ1-1
clone size: few
V gene: TRBV29-1
D gene: NA
CDR3 protein: CSVGTKGVAFF
CDR3 DNA: TGCAGCGTTGGAACTAAGGGGGTGGCTTTCTTT

J gene: TRBJ2-7
clone size: NA
V gene: TRBV5-1
D gene: TRBD2
CDR3 protein: CASSLTGGHYEQYF
CDR3 DNA: TGCGCCAGCAGCTTAACGGGGGGGCACTACGAGCAGTACTTC

J gene: TRBJ2-7
clone size: NA
V gene: TRBV5-6
D gene: NA
CDR3 protein: CASSLHGRVIYEQYF
CDR3 DNA: TGTGCCAGCAGCTTACACGGGCGGGTTATCTACGAGCAGTACTTC

J gene: TRBJ2-7
clone size: many
V gene: TRBV7-2
D gene: NA
CDR3 protein: CASSLVATAGYEQYF
CDR3 DNA: TGTGCCAGCAGCTTAGTCGCAACAGCCGGCTACGAGCAGTACTTC

J gene: TRBJ1-2
clone size: many
V gene: TRBV7-9
D gene: NA
CDR3 protein: CASSLSVPGDYGYTF
CDR3 DNA: TGTGCCAGCAGCTTATCCGTTCCAGGGGACTATGGCTACACCTTC

J gene: TRBJ2-3
clone size: many
V gene: TRBV6-1
D gene: TRBD2
CDR3 protein: CASSQTSGATDTQYF
CDR3 DNA: TGTGCCAGCAGCCAGACTAGCGGGGCAACAGATACGCAGTATTTT

J gene: TRBJ2-1
clone size: NA
V gene: TRBV20-1
D gene: NA
CDR3 protein: CSADKRNGYNEQFF
CDR3 DNA: TGCAGTGCCGATAAGCGGAACGGCTACAATGAGCAGTTCTTC

J gene: TRBJ1-5
clone size: few
V gene: TRBV30
D gene: NA
CDR3 protein: CAWSVAGQINQPQHF
CDR3 DNA: TGTGCCTGGAGTGTTGCCGGACAGATAAATCAGCCCCAGCATTTT

J gene: TRBJ2-7
clone size: many
V gene: TRBV11-2
D gene: NA
CDR3 protein: CASSRWGGDYEQYF
CDR3 DNA: TGTGCCAGCAGCCGATGGGGTGGCGACTACGAGCAGTACTTC

J gene: TRBJ2-1
clone size: many
V gene: TRBV29-1
D gene: NA
CDR3 protein: CSVKDGVYNEQFF
CDR3 DNA: TGCAGCGTTAAGGACGGAGTGTACAATGAGCAGTTCTTC

J gene: TRBJ2-5
clone size: few
V gene: TRBV3-1
D gene: NA
CDR3 protein: CASSPYGMETQYF
CDR3 DNA: TGTGCCAGCAGCCCCTACGGCATGGAGACCCAGTACTTC

J gene: TRBJ1-1
clone size: NA
V gene: TRBV29-1
D gene: NA
CDR3 protein: CSVRLQQAEAFF
CDR3 DNA: TGCAGCGTCCGCCTCCAACAGGCTGAAGCTTTCTTT

J gene: TRBJ2-2
clone size: many
V gene: TRBV4-1
D gene: TRBD2
CDR3 protein: CASSQVLAGGTGELFF
CDR3 DNA: TGCGCCAGCAGCCAAGTATTAGCGGGAGGTACCGGGGAGCTGTTTTTT

J gene: TRBJ2-3
clone size: many
V gene: TRBV7-3
D gene: TRBD1
CDR3 protein: CASSPRQGVDTQYF
CDR3 DNA: TGTGCCAGCAGCCCACGACAGGGCGTAGATACGCAGTATTTT

J gene: TRBJ2-5
clone size: many
V gene: TRBV4-2
D gene: TRBD2
CDR3 protein: CASSQEGLAGVGQETQYF
CDR3 DNA: TGTGCCAGCAGCCAAGAAGGACTAGCGGGAGTCGGCCAAGAGACCCAGTACTTC

J gene: TRBJ2-7
clone size: NA
V gene: TRBV12-3/TRBV12-4
D gene: TRBD1
CDR3 protein: CASSIDRASGEQYF
CDR3 DNA: TGTGCCAGCAGCATTGACAGGGCTTCAGGGGAGCAGTACTTC

J gene: TRBJ1-4
clone size: many
V gene: TRBV20-1
D gene: NA
CDR3 protein: CSARGGPTNEKLFF
CDR3 DNA: TGCAGTGCTAGAGGGGGCCCAACTAATGAAAAACTGTTTTTT

J gene: TRBJ1-4
clone size: NA
V gene: TRBV12-5
D gene: NA
CDR3 protein: CASGLLPTRDGATNEKLFF
CDR3 DNA: TGTGCTAGTGGTTTGCTTCCTACCCGGGACGGCGCAACTAATGAAAAACTGTTTTTT

J gene: TRBJ2-5
clone size: many
V gene: TRBV12-3/TRBV12-4
D gene: TRBD2
CDR3 protein: CASSPSGISLETQYF
CDR3 DNA: TGTGCCAGCAGTCCCAGCGGGATATCGTTGGAGACCCAGTACTTC

J gene: TRBJ2-7
clone size: NA
V gene: TRBV21-1
D gene: NA
CDR3 protein: CASSKWGVFNYEQYF
CDR3 DNA: TGTGCCAGCAGCAAATGGGGGGTCTTCAACTACGAGCAGTACTTC

J gene: TRBJ1-4
clone size: many
V gene: TRBV2
D gene: TRBD1
CDR3 protein: CASSEQGAEKLFF
CDR3 DNA: TGTGCCAGCAGTGAACAGGGGGCCGAAAAACTGTTTTTT

J gene: TRBJ2-6
clone size: few
V gene: TRBV28
D gene: NA
CDR3 protein: CASSSTNVLTF
CDR3 DNA: TGTGCCAGCAGTTCAACCAACGTCCTGACTTTC

J gene: TRBJ2-1
clone size: many
V gene: TRBV20-1
D gene: NA
CDR3 protein: CSAMDYLATEGFNEQFF
CDR3 DNA: TGCAGTGCTATGGATTATCTAGCCACGGAGGGCTTCAATGAGCAGTTCTTC

J gene: TRBJ2-6
clone size: NA
V gene: TRBV20-1
D gene: NA
CDR3 protein: CSARVNSGANVLTF
CDR3 DNA: TGCAGTGCTAGGGTCAACTCTGGGGCCAACGTCCTGACTTTC

J gene: TRBJ2-7
clone size: many
V gene: TRBV10-3
D gene: NA
CDR3 protein: CAIKPHGNYEQYF
CDR3 DNA: TGTGCCATCAAACCCCACGGGAATTACGAGCAGTACTTC

J gene: TRBJ2-4
clone size: many
V gene: TRBV12-3/TRBV12-4
D gene: NA
CDR3 protein: CASRQGQNIQYF
CDR3 DNA: TGTGCCAGCAGGCAGGGCCAAAACATTCAGTACTTC

J gene: TRBJ2-3
clone size: NA
V gene: TRBV20-1
D gene: NA
CDR3 protein: CSAPRVPDTQYF
CDR3 DNA: TGCAGTGCCCCGCGAGTCCCAGATACGCAGTATTTT

J gene: TRBJ1-1
clone size: many
V gene: TRBV25-1
D gene: NA
CDR3 protein: CASATPGVFAEAFF
CDR3 DNA: TGTGCCAGCGCCACTCCAGGGGTCTTTGCTGAAGCTTTCTTT

J gene: TRBJ1-1
clone size: many
V gene: TRBV20-1
D gene: NA
CDR3 protein: CSASPPDNTEAFF
CDR3 DNA: TGCAGTGCTAGCCCCCCCGACAACACTGAAGCTTTCTTT

J gene: TRBJ2-3
clone size: NA
V gene: TRBV7-2
D gene: TRBD1
CDR3 protein: CASSRQGEADTQYF
CDR3 DNA: TGTGCCAGCAGCAGACAGGGAGAGGCAGATACGCAGTATTTT